Below are 27 T cell receptor beta chains sequenced from a single sample in a study of Ad26.COV2.S vaccination and SARS-CoV-2 variants. Generated by immunoSEQ multiplex PCR, the TCRdb table keeps only in-frame clones and is missing some. The table lists about 680,000 clones, approximately 88% of them singletons, with roughly 1.5% in the top ten. Treatment: some 19 received Ad26.COV2.S at low or high dose, single or two shots; roughly five received placebo; per-sample allocation not given. Sampling was done on day 63 after the first vaccine or placebo injection. Sequencing used peripheral blood, obtained in a trial of Ad26.COV2.S vaccine versus placebo. The receptors shown here come from a person between 18 and 65 years old who received the Ad26.COV2.S COVID-19 vaccine or a placebo.

The V gene is TRBV29-1, the J gene TRBJ2-3; possibly TRBD2 for D (6 bases). Trimming shortened V by 8 bases and J by 1 base, and 13 bases separated the two germline ends. Germline assignment: CDR1 SQVTM and CDR2 ANQGSEA. The CDR3 length is 13 residues. The CDR3 DNA reads TGCAGCTTCCGACTAGGACGCACAGATACGCAGTATTTT. It encodes CSFRLGRTDTQYF.

This chain connects TRBV10-3 to TRBJ1-2; tentatively, D is TRBD1 (6 bases). Trimming cost V 2 bases and J 4 bases, with 14 bases left between them. This CDR3 spans 15 amino acids. CDR1 and CDR2 from the germline V gene are ENHRY and SYGVKD. CDR3 residues: CAISEGQLSGYGYTF. The CDR3, as DNA: TGTGCCATCAGTGAGGGACAGCTCTCGGGCTATGGCTACACCTTC.

The V gene is TRBV12-3 or TRBV12-4, the J gene TRBJ1-6; no definite D call. V was shortened by 5 bases and J by 8 bases, with 7 bases between the two germline ends. The CDR3 spans 12 residues. Here the CDR3 reads CASSADYSPLHF. The CDR3 bases are TGTGCCAGCAGTGCCGATTATTCACCCCTCCACTTT.

The chain links TRBV5-1 to TRBJ2-2, with no clear D. The CDR3 runs 16 residues. Looked up from germline, CDR1 is SGHRS and CDR2 is YFSETQ. V shed 4 bases and J shed 1 base, with 14 bases lying between them. CDR3 sequence reads: CASSPPVLGNTGELFF. CDR3 nucleotide sequence: TGCGCCAGCAGCCCGCCTGTCCTCGGGAACACCGGGGAGCTGTTTTTT. Full variable domain (outside the CDR3, taken from reference TRBV5-1 and TRBJ2-2): KAGVTQTPRYLIKTRGQQVTLSCSPISGHRSVSWYQQTPGQGLQFLFEYFSETQRNKGNFPGRFSGRQFSNSRSEMNVSTLELGDSALYLCASSPPVLGNTGELFFGEGSRLTVL.

The chain employs TRBV19 and TRBJ2-7; 7 bases match TRBD2. CDR3 size: 13 residues. With 8 bases clipped from V and 5 bases from J, the junction kept 9 bases outside the gene matches. From germline, CDR1 is LNHDA and CDR2 SQIVND (reference sequence). DNA of the CDR3: TGTGCCAGTTCGGATAGGGCGGGGGACGAGCAGTACTTC. As protein: CASSDRAGDEQYF.

The J gene is TRBJ2-1, the V gene TRBV5-4, with D possibly being TRBD2 (6 bases). V lost 1 base and J lost 7, with 15 bases in between. CDR3 length: 15 residues. In germline, CDR1 is SGHNT, CDR2 YYREEE (reference sequence). The CDR3 reads CASSLLGGRRNEQFF. The CDR3 DNA reads as TGTGCCAGCAGCTTGTTAGGAGGGAGAAGGAATGAGCAGTTCTTC.

The chain has TRBV18 and TRBJ1-6; 9 bases fit TRBD1. This CDR3 region has 14 residues. The trim removed 4 bases at V and 7 bases at J, leaving 2 bases unmatched. Looked up from germline, CDR1 is KGHSH and CDR2 is LQKENI. CDR3 in DNA: TGTGCCAGCTCACTCGGGACAGGGAATTCACCCCTCCACTTT. Translating it yields CASSLGTGNSPLHF. Drawing the rest from reference TRBV18 and TRBJ1-6, the complete variable domain is NAGVMQNPRHLVRRRGQEARLRCSPMKGHSHVYWYRQLPEEGLKFMVYLQKENIIDESGMPKERFSAEFPKEGPSILRIQQVVRGDSAAYFCASSLGTGNSPLHFGNGTRLTVT.

A few counts support this clone. This chain uses TRBV3-1 (or the pseudogene TRBV3-2) with TRBJ2-7; 9 nucleotides align to TRBD2. The J segment lost 1 base and the V segment lost 1 base, leaving 8 bases of the junction unmatched. The CDR3 is 17 amino acids. Germline V lookup: CDR1 LGHDT, CDR2 YNNKEL (reference sequence). The CDR3 protein is CASSQVPSGIPSYEQYF. The DNA of the CDR3 is TGTGCCAGCAGCCAAGTTCCTAGCGGGATCCCATCCTACGAGCAGTACTTC.

The gene calls are TRBV7-2 and TRBJ1-4; weak D call: TRBD1 (6 bases). This CDR3 comprises 15 residues. V shed 5 bases and J shed 2 bases, with 12 bases lying between them. The germline CDR1 and CDR2 sequences are SGHTA and FQGNSA. The CDR3 is CASSLGTSTNEKLFF. The DNA of the CDR3 is TGTGCCAGCAGCCTTGGGACATCCACTAATGAAAAACTGTTTTTT.

This clone has a handful of counts. This chain links TRBV19 with TRBJ1-5; D is undetermined. This CDR3 has 16 residues. V lost 0 bases and J lost 2, with 11 bases in between. CDR1 and CDR2 (germline): LNHDA, SQIVND (reference sequence). The CDR3 sequence: CASSIDGGSGNQPQHF. The DNA for the CDR3 is TGTGCCAGTAGTATAGACGGAGGGAGTGGCAATCAGCCCCAGCATTTT.

The J gene is TRBJ2-7, the V gene TRBV19; 9 bases align to TRBD1. Trimming at V came to 6 bases and at J to 5 bases, leaving 8 bases not matched to a gene. CDR1 is LNHDA, CDR2 SQIVND, per germline (reference sequence). The CDR3 is 14 amino acids. In DNA form, the CDR3 reads TGTGCCAGTAGCCCCCGGGACAGGGTACACGAGCAGTACTTC. It encodes CASSPRDRVHEQYF.

The chain couples TRBV25-1 to TRBJ1-2; D is possibly TRBD1 (6 bases). Germline V gene lookup returns CDR1 MGHDK and CDR2 SYGVNS. The CDR3 sequence is 14 residues long. Trimming cost V 1 base and J 3 bases, with 9 bases left between them. The CDR3 DNA follows: TGTGCCAGCAGTGAATTTTGGACAGACTATGGCTACACCTTC. The encoded protein is CASSEFWTDYGYTF.

The chain combines TRBV29-1 with TRBJ2-7, with D possibly TRBD2 on 6 matching bases. Germline assignment: CDR1 SQVTM and CDR2 ANQGSEA. Trimming removed 4 bases at V and 0 bases at J, with 10 bases between. The CDR3 is 13 amino acids. The CDR3 nucleotides are TGCAGCGTTGCCGGACTACACTCCTACGAGCAGTACTTC. Translated, it gives CSVAGLHSYEQYF.

In this sample, this clone turned up a few times. The chain couples TRBV30 to TRBJ1-2; 9 bases match TRBD1. V lost 0 bases, J lost 5 bases, and 4 bases stayed unmatched. The CDR3 runs 14 residues. CDR1 and CDR2 from the germline V gene are GTSNPN and SVGIG (reference sequence). The CDR3 region is CAWSVTGGGYGYTF. In DNA form, the CDR3 reads TGTGCCTGGAGTGTGACAGGGGGAGGGTATGGCTACACCTTC.

The V call is TRBV7-9, the J call TRBJ2-3, with 7 bases matching TRBD2. Trimming took 5 bases from V and 0 from J; bases not matched to a gene: 8. Germline values: CDR1 SEHNR, CDR2 FQNEAQ (reference sequence). CDR3 length: 16 residues. The CDR3 region has the DNA TGTGCCAGCAGCGCCCGACTAGCCGAGAGCACAGATACGCAGTATTTT. It specifies CASSARLAESTDTQYF.

The chain carries TRBV3-1 (or the pseudogene TRBV3-2) and TRBJ2-5, with a tentative D call TRBD2 (6 bases). CDR3 length: 17 amino acids. V was trimmed by 0 bases and J by 3 bases, leaving 17 bases between them. Germline V gene lookup returns CDR1 LGHDT and CDR2 YNNKEL (reference sequence). CDR3 protein: CASSQDGPQEGKETQYF. The CDR3 DNA reads as TGTGCCAGCAGCCAAGATGGGCCGCAGGAGGGCAAAGAGACCCAGTACTTC.

This sequence joins TRBV5-1 and TRBJ1-1, with a tentative D call TRBD1 (6 bases). CDR1 is SGHRS, CDR2 YFSETQ, per germline. With 4 bases removed from V and 7 bases from J, the gap between germline ends came to 20 bases. The CDR3 is 15 amino acids. The CDR3 region has the DNA TGCGCCAGCAGCGTGGGGTCCGGGACACAAGTTGAAGCTTTCTTT. The encoded protein is CASSVGSGTQVEAFF.

The gene calls are TRBV6-2 or TRBV6-3 and TRBJ1-1; D not resolved. The length of the CDR3 is 14 residues. Germline V gene sequence: CDR1 MNHEY, CDR2 SVGEGT. Trimming removed 6 bases from V and 0 bases from J, with 11 bases in between. CDR3 sequence: CASSHQALNTEAFF. For the CDR3, the DNA is TGTGCCAGCAGCCACCAGGCCTTGAACACTGAAGCTTTCTTT.

A few counts support this clone. V gene TRBV6-6 combines with J gene TRBJ1-2; D may be TRBD1 (5 bases). With 5 bases removed from V and 8 bases from J, the gap between germline ends came to 18 bases. The CDR3 covers 14 residues. Per germline, CDR1 MNHNY and CDR2 SVGAGI (reference sequence). The CDR3 spells CASSTLSGAQGYTF. In DNA form, the CDR3 reads TGTGCCAGCAGTACCCTTTCCGGGGCCCAAGGCTACACCTTC.

This clone was seen more than once but under ten times. Other DNA sequences from this sample encode an identical CDR3 as well. The chain links TRBV5-1 to TRBJ2-7; 12 bases match TRBD1. Looked up from germline, CDR1 is SGHRS and CDR2 is YFSETQ. Germline trimming cut 3 bases from V and 6 bases from J; bases unmatched to any gene: 4. The CDR3 spans 14 residues. CDR3 sequence: CASSSGTGGLEQYF. In DNA, the CDR3 is TGCGCCAGCAGCTCCGGGACAGGGGGCCTCGAGCAGTACTTC. The variable domain in full, with the rest retrieved from reference TRBV5-1 and TRBJ2-7, is KAGVTQTPRYLIKTRGQQVTLSCSPISGHRSVSWYQQTPGQGLQFLFEYFSETQRNKGNFPGRFSGRQFSNSRSEMNVSTLELGDSALYLCASSSGTGGLEQYFGPGTRLTVT.

This chain connects TRBV30 to TRBJ2-3, with 8 bases identical to TRBD2. The V gene's germline CDR1 is GTSNPN and CDR2 SVGIG (reference sequence). This CDR3 is 14 amino acids long. J lost 10 bases, V lost 5 bases, and 14 bases had no gene match. CDR3: CAWGSGAVSDSQYF. The CDR3 bases are TGTGCCTGGGGTAGCGGGGCCGTATCTGATTCGCAGTATTTT. Variable domain in full (rest from reference TRBV30 and TRBJ2-3): SQTIHQWPATLVQPVGSPLSLECTVEGTSNPNLYWYRQAAGRGLQLLFYSVGIGQISSEVPQNLSASRPQDRQFILSSKKLLLSDSGFYLCAWGSGAVSDSQYFGPGTRLTVL.

V is TRBV27 and J is TRBJ2-2; TRBD2 agrees at 12 bases. The CDR3 runs to 20 residues. Losses at the gene ends were 1 base for V and 7 bases for J; bases not matched to a gene: 16. Per germline, CDR1 MNHEY and CDR2 SMNVEV (reference sequence). CDR3 loop: CASSLYSRLAGVGDNGELFF. CDR3 nucleotides: TGTGCCAGCAGTTTATATAGTCGACTAGCGGGAGTCGGAGATAACGGGGAGCTGTTTTTT.

CDR3 amino acids: CASSDPLTGQVAEAQYF. CDR3 nucleotides: TGTGCCAGCAGCGACCCCCTTACCGGACAGGTAGCCGAGGCCCAGTACTTC. The rearrangement uses TRBV2 and TRBJ2-5, with 7 bases that match TRBD1. This CDR3 spans 17 amino acids. V lost 6 bases, J lost 9 bases, and 22 bases stayed unmatched. Looked up from germline, CDR1 is SNHLY and CDR2 is FYNNEI.

The chain couples TRBV15 to TRBJ1-6; 10 bases line up with TRBD1. V shed 0 bases, J shed 2 bases, and the junction held 4 bases outside the gene matches. CDR3 length equals 18 residues. Germline assignment: CDR1 LNHNV and CDR2 YYDKDF (reference sequence). DNA for the CDR3: TGTGCCACCAGCAGAGATACCGGGACAGGGGCCTATAATTCACCCCTCCACTTT. This sequence encodes CATSRDTGTGAYNSPLHF.

The chain uses TRBV25-1 and TRBJ1-1; D is possibly TRBD1 (5 bases). V dropped 3 bases and J dropped 6 bases, with 14 bases sitting between them. This CDR3 comprises 14 residues. CDR1 is MGHDK and CDR2 is SYGVNS in the germline V gene. CDR3: CASSELGVQAEAFF. In nucleotides, the CDR3 is TGTGCCAGCAGTGAGTTAGGGGTTCAAGCTGAAGCTTTCTTT. Supplemented by reference TRBV25-1 and TRBJ1-1, the full variable domain reads EADIYQTPRYLVIGTGKKITLECSQTMGHDKMYWYQQDPGMELHLIHYSYGVNSTEKGDLSSESTVSRIRTEHFPLTLESARPSHTSQYLCASSELGVQAEAFFGQGTRLTVV.

V usage is TRBV27 and J usage is TRBJ2-3; 7 positions agree with TRBD1. Looked up from germline, CDR1 is MNHEY and CDR2 is SMNVEV (reference sequence). V shed 4 bases, J shed 2 bases, and the junction held 6 bases outside the gene matches. This CDR3 contains 15 residues. CDR3 sequence: CASSSFGQDTDTQYF. For the CDR3, the DNA is TGTGCCAGCAGTTCCTTCGGACAGGACACAGATACGCAGTATTTT.

CDR3 loop: CASSPRDSHTEAFF. For the CDR3, the DNA is TGTGCCAGCTCTCCCCGGGACAGCCACACTGAAGCTTTCTTT. The V gene is TRBV18, the J gene TRBJ1-1; the match to TRBD1 covers 7 bases. The germline V gene encodes CDR1 KGHSH and CDR2 LQKENI. The CDR3 consists of 14 residues. V trimming: 6 bases; J trimming: 3 bases; junction bases outside the gene matches: 7.